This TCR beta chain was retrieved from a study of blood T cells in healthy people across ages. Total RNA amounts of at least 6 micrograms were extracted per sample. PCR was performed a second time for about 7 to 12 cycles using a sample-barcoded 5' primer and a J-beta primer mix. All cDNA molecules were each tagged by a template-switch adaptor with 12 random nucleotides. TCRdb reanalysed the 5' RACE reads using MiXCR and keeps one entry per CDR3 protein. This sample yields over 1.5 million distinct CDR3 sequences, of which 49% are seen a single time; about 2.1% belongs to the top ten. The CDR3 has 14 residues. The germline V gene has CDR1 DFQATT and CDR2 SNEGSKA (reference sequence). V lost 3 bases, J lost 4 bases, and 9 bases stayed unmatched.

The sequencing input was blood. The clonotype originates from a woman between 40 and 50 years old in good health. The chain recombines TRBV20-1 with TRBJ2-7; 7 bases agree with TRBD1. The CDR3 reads CSARVRTGDYEQYF. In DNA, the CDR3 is TGCAGTGCTAGGGTCAGGACAGGAGATTACGAGCAGTACTTC.